This entry describes one T cell receptor (beta chain). What it binds is unknown. V trimming: 0 bases; J trimming: 1 base; junction bases outside the gene matches: 6. This CDR3 spans 17 amino acids. CDR1 is SNHLY, CDR2 FYNNEI, per germline. These data originate in a study of T cell repertoires in cytomegalovirus infection. Each CDR3 protein gets one entry after TCRdb re-called the reads with MiXCR. The profile shows more than 250,000 distinct CDR3 sequences, 20% to 25% of them singletons. This specimen was cultured PBMCs, taken from culture after CMV antigen stimulation. This rearrangement joins TRBV2 to TRBJ2-5; TRBD2 agrees at 9 bases. This sequence originates from a human donor in good health (CMV status not recorded). Some clones in this sample may be carry-over from other donors' samples. The CDR3 is CASSEALLREGQETQYF. The CDR3, as DNA: TGTGCCAGCAGTGAAGCGCTTCTGCGGGAGGGCCAAGAGACCCAGTACTTC. Filled out from reference TRBV2 and TRBJ2-5, the complete variable domain reads EPEVTQTPSHQVTQMGQEVILRCVPISNHLYFYWYRQILGQKVEFLVSFYNNEISEKSEIFDDQFSVERPDGSNFTLKIRSTKLEDSAMYFCASSEALLREGQETQYFGPGTRLLVL.